Each of the 9 T cell receptor beta chains below was sequenced from the same sample in a study of T-cell reconstitution after alpha-beta-depleted transplantation in children. Unique molecular identifiers were incorporated when the TCRbeta library was constructed. TCRdb re-called the PCR reads through MiXCR, storing one row per CDR3 protein. The profile shows about 1,000,000 distinct CDR3 sequences, about 31% of them singletons. The sequencing here drew on PBMCs, mostly from graft donor cells, taken 360 days after TCRalphabeta/CD19-depleted stem cell transplant. The receptors derive from a boy less than two years old who had a stem cell transplant for SCID, so the T cells may come from the graft donor.

The chain employs TRBV27 and TRBJ2-1; a weak D match, TRBD2 (7 bases). The CDR3 is 14 residues long. CDR1 and CDR2 (germline): MNHEY, SMNVEV (reference sequence). Trimming cost V 5 bases and J 8 bases, with 16 bases left between them. This CDR3 reads CASSLGGASDEQFF. The CDR3 DNA reads TGTGCCAGCAGTCTGGGGGGGGCATCGGATGAGCAGTTCTTC.

The chain combines TRBV12-3 or TRBV12-4 with TRBJ1-5; TRBD1 might be the D (5 bases). The V end was cut by 5 bases, the J end by 2 bases, with 7 bases between. The CDR3 has 13 residues. CDR3 in DNA: TGTGCCAGCAGTACGGGGCGCAATCAGCCCCAGCATTTT. Its translation is CASSTGRNQPQHF.

This clonotype was seen a few times. This sequence joins TRBV5-4 and TRBJ1-2; possible D gene TRBD1, 5 bases. CDR1 is SGHNT and CDR2 is YYREEE in the germline V gene (reference sequence). The CDR3 runs 17 residues. V lost 1 base and J lost 4, with 20 bases in between. The CDR3 nucleotides are TGTGCCAGCAGCTTGAATGGGGCGCTTATTGGCCCCTATGGCTACACCTTC. Translating gives CASSLNGALIGPYGYTF.

This rearrangement joins TRBV7-4 to TRBJ2-7; no clear D gene. The CDR3 consists of 13 residues. Per the germline V gene, CDR1 is SGHVT and CDR2 is SQSDAQ. Trimming pared 3 bases from V and 6 bases from J, leaving 12 bases between. CDR3 DNA sequence: TGTGCCAGCAGCTTCTGCGACACGTCCGAGCAGTACTTC. It specifies CASSFCDTSEQYF.

The chain couples TRBV7-9 to TRBJ2-1; TRBD2 agrees at 9 bases. This CDR3 region has 15 residues. V dropped 3 bases and J dropped 3; count of bases not matched to a gene: 3. Germline assignment: CDR1 SEHNR and CDR2 FQNEAQ (reference sequence). The CDR3 region is CASSFLAGHYNEQFF. CDR3 bases: TGTGCCAGCAGCTTCCTAGCGGGGCACTACAATGAGCAGTTCTTC.

The chain recombines TRBV20-1 with TRBJ2-1; TRBD2 is a possible D gene (6 bases). The ends were cut back, 0 bases at V and 7 bases at J, with 13 bases in the middle. Germline V gene sequence: CDR1 DFQATT, CDR2 SNEGSKA (reference sequence). The CDR3 contains 14 residues. The CDR3 nucleotides are TGCAGTGCTAGAGAGGGGGGAAGGAAGAATGAGCAGTTCTTC. It translates to CSAREGGRKNEQFF.

The chain has TRBV15 and TRBJ2-2, with D tentatively TRBD1 (6 bases). Germline assignment: CDR1 LNHNV and CDR2 YYDKDF (reference sequence). Trimming shortened V by 5 bases and J by 1 base, and 11 bases separated the two germline ends. This CDR3 contains 15 residues. CDR3 sequence: CATSRMDRNTGELFF. CDR3 DNA: TGTGCCACCAGCCGGATGGACAGGAACACCGGGGAGCTGTTTTTT.

V and J are TRBV4-3 and TRBJ1-2; D might be TRBD1 (6 bases). The CDR3 has 16 residues. V dropped 1 base and J dropped 3 bases, with 15 bases sitting between them. Germline CDR1 and CDR2: LGHNA and YSLEER. CDR3 in amino acids: CASSQGPWGADYGYTF. The CDR3, as DNA: TGCGCCAGCAGCCAAGGACCCTGGGGGGCGGACTATGGCTACACCTTC.

The chain employs TRBV19 and TRBJ2-2; maybe TRBD2 (6 bases). Trimming took off 8 bases at V and 4 bases at J, with 17 bases between the two ends. The CDR3 loop spans 15 amino acids. Germline V gene lookup returns CDR1 LNHDA and CDR2 SQIVND (reference sequence). For the CDR3, the DNA is TGTGCCAGTGGACTGACGGGAGAGGTCACCGGGGAGCTGTTTTTT. This gives the protein CASGLTGEVTGELFF.